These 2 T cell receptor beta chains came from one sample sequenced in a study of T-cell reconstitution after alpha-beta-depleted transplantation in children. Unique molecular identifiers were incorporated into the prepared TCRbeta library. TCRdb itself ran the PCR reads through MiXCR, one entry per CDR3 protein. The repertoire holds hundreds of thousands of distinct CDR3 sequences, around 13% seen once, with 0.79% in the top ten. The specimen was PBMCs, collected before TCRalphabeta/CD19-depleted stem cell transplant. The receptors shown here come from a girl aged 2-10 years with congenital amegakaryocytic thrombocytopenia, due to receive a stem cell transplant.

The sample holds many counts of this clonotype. The CDR3 spells CSVLPRNNEQFF. The CDR3 DNA is TGCAGCGTACTACCCAGAAACAATGAGCAGTTCTTC. The gene calls are TRBV29-1 and TRBJ2-1; D ambiguous. Germline CDR1 reads SQVTM; CDR2 reads ANQGSEA. V was pared by 6 bases and J by 5 bases, with 11 bases between. The CDR3 loop spans 12 amino acids.

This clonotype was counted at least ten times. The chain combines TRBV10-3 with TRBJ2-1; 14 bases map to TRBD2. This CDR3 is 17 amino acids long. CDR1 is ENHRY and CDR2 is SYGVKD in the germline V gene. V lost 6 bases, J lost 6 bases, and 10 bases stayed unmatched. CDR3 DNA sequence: TGTGCCATCAGAACCGGGACTAGCGGGAGTCGAGTCAATGAGCAGTTCTTC. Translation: CAIRTGTSGSRVNEQFF.